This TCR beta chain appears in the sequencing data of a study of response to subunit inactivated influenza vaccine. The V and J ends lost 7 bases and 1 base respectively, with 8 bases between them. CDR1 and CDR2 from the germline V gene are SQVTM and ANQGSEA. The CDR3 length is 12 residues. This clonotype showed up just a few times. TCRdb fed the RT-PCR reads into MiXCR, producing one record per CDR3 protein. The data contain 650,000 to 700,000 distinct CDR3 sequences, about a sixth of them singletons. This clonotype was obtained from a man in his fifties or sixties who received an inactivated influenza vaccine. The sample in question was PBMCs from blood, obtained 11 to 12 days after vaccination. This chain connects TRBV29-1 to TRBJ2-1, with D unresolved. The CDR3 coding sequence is TGCAGCGCCCTCTCTTCCTACAATGAGCAGTTCTTC. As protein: CSALSSYNEQFF.